Listed below are T cell receptor beta chains from one sample, sequenced in a study of OX40 agonist ivuxolimab in advanced cancers. Clones were sequenced by immunoSEQ multiplex PCR, and TCRdb holds only the in-frame ones, with some missing. Counted here are some 30,000 clones, 65% to 85% occurring once; the ten biggest clones make up around 24%. This material consisted of CD4+ or CD8+ T cells sorted from blood, taken in a trial of the OX40 agonist ivuxolimab. The source is an adult with an advanced solid tumor such as melanoma, head and neck, liver or kidney cancer. Both conserved end residues are part of each CDR3. A D gene is named only where the DNA matches it firmly. A row's size may be missing; if present it is once, few, many or a size class.

j_call | d_call | clone_size | v_call | cdr3_nt | cdr3_aa
TRBJ2-7 | TRBD2 | - | TRBV2 | TGTGCCAGCAGCGGGGGACTAGCGGGCTACGAGCAGTACTTC | CASSGGLAGYEQYF
TRBJ2-3 | TRBD2 | - | TRBV29-1 | TGCAGCGTTGATCCGACTAGCGCTAGCACAGATACGCAGTATTTT | CSVDPTSASTDTQYF
TRBJ2-5 | TRBD1 | - | TRBV27 | TGTGCCAGCAGTTCCAGGACAGGGTGGGTAGAGACCCAGTACTTC | CASSSRTGWVETQYF
TRBJ1-2 | - | once | TRBV7-9 | TGTGCCAGCAGCCCAAGGTTGGGGGACTATGGCTACACCTTC | CASSPRLGDYGYTF
TRBJ2-1 | - | - | TRBV11-3 | TGTGCCAGCAGCTTTGCCATCAGCTCCTACAATGAGCAGTTCTTC | CASSFAISSYNEQFF
TRBJ2-3 | TRBD2 | - | TRBV9 | TGTGCCAGCGAGACGGGAAGCGGGAGGACAGATACGCAGTATTTT | CASETGSGRTDTQYF
TRBJ1-2 | - | - | TRBV14 | TGTGCCAGCAGCCAAGGTTTCGGGGATGACTATGGCTACACCTTC | CASSQGFGDDYGYTF
TRBJ2-2 | - | - | TRBV11-2 | TGTGCCAGCAGCCATGCCGGACTAAACACCGGGGAGCTGTTTTTT | CASSHAGLNTGELFF
TRBJ1-3 | - | - | TRBV27 | TGTGCCAGCAGTTTAACTGGTTCCTCTGGAAACACCATATATTTT | CASSLTGSSGNTIYF
TRBJ2-5 | - | - | TRBV6-6 | TGTGCCAGCAGTTACTACAGGGAAGAGACCCAGTACTTC | CASSYYREETQYF
TRBJ2-2 | - | - | TRBV7-9 | TGTGCCAGCAGCTTCTCCAGCTCCGGGGAGCTGTTTTTT | CASSFSSSGELFF
TRBJ2-7 | TRBD2 | - | TRBV29-1 | TGCAGCGTGAAGGGACTAGCGGGAGGTGCCGCAGTCGGCTCCTACGAGCAGTACTTC | CSVKGLAGGAAVGSYEQYF
TRBJ1-1 | - | - | TRBV13 | TGTGCCAGCAGCCCGGAGGGAGCGAACACTGAAGCTTTCTTT | CASSPEGANTEAFF
TRBJ1-2 | - | - | TRBV10-3 | TGTGCCATCAGTGAAGGGACACCCGAAGTGGGTGGCTACACCTTC | CAISEGTPEVGGYTF
TRBJ2-7 | TRBD1 | - | TRBV19 | TGTGCCAGTAGCTGGGGCCTCGCCAGGGGGCATAACGAGCAGTACTTC | CASSWGLARGHNEQYF
TRBJ2-7 | TRBD2 | - | TRBV27 | TGTGCCAGCAGACTGGGGGGGGGCTCCTACGAGCAGTACTTC | CASRLGGGSYEQYF
TRBJ1-4 | - | - | TRBV5-6 | TGTGCCAGCAGCACGGGACCGCAGAGTGAAAAACTGTTTTTT | CASSTGPQSEKLFF